This T cell receptor beta chain was identified during a study of blood T cell repertoires in COVID-19. Sequencing was performed with immunoSEQ multiplex PCR; in TCRdb, only in-frame clones are kept and a portion is missing. The sample has roughly 120,000 clones, around 90% seen once; the top ten hold about 4%. The sequence derives from a man aged 50 to 60 with active COVID-19. The sequencing input was peripheral blood.

The CDR3 is CASSVGDRVEKLFF. CDR3 coding DNA: TGTGCCAGCAGCGTAGGGGACAGGGTTGAAAAACTGTTTTTT. The chain carries TRBV9 and TRBJ1-4; 9 bases are a match to TRBD1. There are 14 residues in the CDR3. Germline V gene data show CDR1 as SGDLS and CDR2 as YYNGEE. V shed 0 bases and J 7 bases; nucleotides not matched to a gene: 1.